This TCR beta chain emerged from a study of CD8+ T cells in alopecia areata. Treatment indicated: oral pan-JAK inhibitor, 5-10 mg twice daily. General study results and limits: Many of the expanded lesional clones endured in scalp and blood while on tofacitinib. More clonal than normal scalp was lesional scalp, particularly alopecia totalis/universalis. On tofacitinib, scalp clonality and expanded CD8+ clones among top 100 fell significantly. Among patients, TCR sharing was less clear than in mice, a difference possibly due in part to HLA diversity in the patient population.

Extraction of RNA preceded its reverse transcription into cDNA, which served as the sequencing template. Libraries were prepared by immunoSEQ multiplex PCR; TCRdb keeps only in-frame clonotypes and omits some of them. This table has some 170,000 clones, about three fifths appearing once. On this clone itself: Its matching antigen is unknown.

J lost 3 bases, V lost 4 bases, and 3 bases had no gene match. The germline V gene has CDR1 SNHLY and CDR2 FYNNEI. The CDR3 loop spans 15 amino acids. Material: CD4+ T cells sorted from blood, obtained at approximately week 56, from a patient treated with tofacitinib. V usage is TRBV2 and J usage is TRBJ2-7, with TRBD2 identical over 13 bases. This receptor was obtained from a human donor with alopecia areata. The CDR3 protein is CASSAGTSGVYEQYF. Written as DNA, the CDR3 is TGTGCCAGCAGTGCGGGGACTAGCGGGGTCTACGAGCAGTACTTC.